A single sample gave rise to the 20 T cell receptor beta chains below, sequenced in a study of Graves' ophthalmopathy and Graves' hyperthyroidism. From RNA, the CDR3 regions of TCR beta chains were amplified and sequenced. RT-PCR in the first round used HTBI primers; a second-round multiplex PCR followed. Each CDR3 protein gets one entry after TCRdb re-called the multiplex PCR reads with MiXCR. The table has hundreds of thousands of distinct CDR3 sequences, 20% to 25% seen once; the top ten hold 2.5% to 3.5%. Material for sequencing was peripheral blood. The origin of the receptors is a woman aged 18 to 35 with stable Graves' hyperthyroidism.

In this sample, this clonotype turned up a few times. The chain is built from TRBV10-3 and TRBJ2-4, with 7 bases that match TRBD2. The CDR3 has 15 residues. With 5 bases clipped from V and 6 bases from J, the junction kept 10 bases outside the gene matches. In germline, CDR1 is ENHRY, CDR2 SYGVKD. The CDR3 loop is CAISPRGREGNIQYF. In nucleotides, the CDR3 is TGTGCCATCAGTCCTCGTGGGAGGGAGGGAAACATTCAGTACTTC.

The gene calls are TRBV12-3 or TRBV12-4 and TRBJ1-3; D not resolved. The ends were cut back, 9 bases at V and 4 bases at J, with 7 bases in the middle. The CDR3 spans 11 residues. The CDR3 reads CARAEGNTIYF. The CDR3 DNA reads as TGTGCCAGGGCGGAAGGAAACACCATATATTTT.

This clonotype was found many times. The CDR3, as DNA: TGCAGTGCTAGACCCGGGACAGGGGGCTTAAACATTCAGTACTTC. Residues: CSARPGTGGLNIQYF. V gene TRBV20-1 combines with J gene TRBJ2-4, with TRBD1 identical over 12 bases. Trimming removed 2 bases from V and 6 bases from J; junction bases left unmatched: 5. Germline loops: CDR1 DFQATT, CDR2 SNEGSKA (reference sequence). This CDR3 has 15 residues.

About this clonotype: With a much larger clone just one base away, this may be a read error. The chain combines TRBV20-1 with TRBJ2-5, with 9 bases lining up with TRBD2. The CDR3 has 18 residues. The germline gives CDR1 DFQATT, CDR2 SNEGSKA (reference sequence). Here the CDR3 reads CSARDNRLSGRYQETKYF. The CDR3 DNA reads as TGCAGTGCTAGAGATAACCGCCTGAGCGGGAGGTACCAAGAGACCAAGTACTTC.

The chain couples TRBV4-1 to TRBJ1-2, with D tentatively TRBD1 (5 bases). There are 15 residues in the CDR3. Trimming pared 0 bases from V and 5 bases from J, leaving 13 bases between. Germline CDR1 reads MGHRA; CDR2 reads YSYEKL. The CDR3 loop reads CASSQEAGLRYGYTF. CDR3 sequence (DNA): TGCGCCAGCAGCCAAGAGGCAGGGTTACGTTATGGCTACACCTTC.

This clonotype was found many times. The rearrangement joins TRBV7-9 to TRBJ2-5, with 10 bases matching TRBD2. This CDR3 is 15 amino acids long. With 6 bases clipped from V and 5 bases from J, the junction kept 9 bases outside the gene matches. Germline loops: CDR1 SEHNR, CDR2 FQNEAQ (reference sequence). The CDR3 DNA reads as TGTGCCAGCAGGCATACTAGCGGGAATACGGAGACCCAGTACTTC. Protein sequence: CASRHTSGNTETQYF.

This clonotype was observed at least ten times. The rearrangement links TRBV15 to TRBJ1-1; a possible D gene is TRBD1 (5 bases). This CDR3 spans 12 amino acids. With 0 bases removed from V and 10 bases from J, the gap between germline ends came to 9 bases. The germline V gene encodes CDR1 LNHNV and CDR2 YYDKDF (reference sequence). CDR3 amino acids: CATSRDRRGAFF. Written as DNA, the CDR3 is TGTGCCACCAGCAGAGATCGTAGGGGAGCTTTCTTT.

This clonotype showed up many times. This chain uses TRBV6-2 or TRBV6-3 with TRBJ2-7, with D uncertain. V lost 2 bases and J lost 1, with 6 bases in between. CDR3 size: 13 residues. Germline assignment: CDR1 MNHEY and CDR2 SVGEGT. The CDR3, as DNA: TGTGCCAGCAGTTACCTCCCTTCCTACGAGCAGTACTTC. This encodes CASSYLPSYEQYF.

This clonotype was found many times. The DNA of the CDR3 is TGTGCCAGCAGCTTAGGAGGCAGGGGCGCATTCTTT. It encodes CASSLGGRGAFF. The gene calls are TRBV7-9 and TRBJ1-1, with a weak D call TRBD1 (6 bases). Germline V CDR1 and CDR2: SEHNR, FQNEAQ (reference sequence). With 1 base removed from V and 14 bases from J, the gap between germline ends came to 14 bases. This CDR3 is 12 amino acids long.

This clonotype was seen repeatedly, ten times or more. V is TRBV5-1 and J is TRBJ1-6; weak D call: TRBD1 (5 bases). The CDR3 covers 15 residues. V dropped 1 base and J dropped 5 bases, with 10 bases sitting between them. Germline V gene lookup returns CDR1 SGHRS and CDR2 YFSETQ. CDR3: CASSLTGADNSPLHF. In nucleotides, the CDR3 is TGCGCCAGCAGCTTGACCGGGGCGGATAATTCACCCCTCCACTTT.

This clonotype has at least ten counts. The V gene is TRBV7-2, the J gene TRBJ2-2; D call uncertain. This CDR3 region has 17 residues. Germline V CDR1 and CDR2: SGHTA, FQGNSA. Trimming shortened V by 0 bases and J by 3 bases, and 14 bases separated the two germline ends. The chain's CDR3 is CASSLALRIYDTGELFF. CDR3 coding DNA: TGTGCCAGCAGCTTAGCGCTCCGGATATACGACACCGGGGAGCTGTTTTTT.

This clonotype was observed at least ten times. The chain links TRBV7-3 to TRBJ1-2; D is unresolved. Trimming stripped 11 bases from V and 4 bases from J, with 14 bases between. Looked up from germline, CDR1 is SGHTA and CDR2 is FQGTGA. The CDR3 spans 12 residues. The CDR3: CARATASYGYTF. CDR3 DNA: TGTGCCCGAGCAACGGCATCCTATGGCTACACCTTC.

This clonotype was observed many times. The chain employs TRBV30 and TRBJ1-2, with D perhaps matching TRBD1 (5 bases). The length of the CDR3 is 14 residues. The germline V gene encodes CDR1 GTSNPN and CDR2 SVGIG (reference sequence). Trimming stripped 2 bases from V and 4 bases from J, with 14 bases between. The CDR3 sequence is CAWSMLGDLYGYTF. CDR3 nucleotides: TGTGCCTGGAGTATGTTGGGGGACCTCTATGGCTACACCTTC.

This clonotype was seen ten or more times. This chain joins TRBV28 and TRBJ2-7, with D perhaps assigned TRBD1 or TRBD2 (7 bases each). Germline V gene sequence: CDR1 MDHEN, CDR2 SYDVKM. This CDR3 comprises 13 residues. V dropped 11 bases and J dropped 5 bases, with 19 bases sitting between them. Written as DNA, the CDR3 is TGTGCCGGAGCTGGGGAGGGGGCGAACGAGCAGTACTTC. This sequence encodes CAGAGEGANEQYF.

This clonotype was detected only once. V gene TRBV6-2 or TRBV6-3 combines with J gene TRBJ2-7; D not resolved. Germline lookup yields CDR1 MNHEY and CDR2 SVGEGT. The CDR3 sequence is 13 residues long. Trimming pared 2 bases from V and 3 bases from J, leaving 8 bases between. CDR3 DNA: TGTGCCAGCAGTTACGAGGCAGTCTACGAGCAGTACTTC. It encodes CASSYEAVYEQYF.

This clonotype was seen many times. This chain uses TRBV7-9 with TRBJ2-7, with no clear D. CDR1 and CDR2 from the germline V gene are SEHNR and FQNEAQ (reference sequence). V was shortened by 10 bases and J by 3 bases, with 10 bases between the two germline ends. There are 11 residues in the CDR3. The CDR3 DNA sequence: TGTGCCACCTCAGGTGACTACGAGCAGTACTTC. Encoded protein: CATSGDYEQYF.

This clonotype was detected ten times or more. The rearrangement joins TRBV30 to TRBJ1-5, with TRBD1 matching 7 bases. This CDR3 has 14 residues. V lost 5 bases, J lost 3 bases, and 7 bases stayed unmatched. The germline V gene has CDR1 GTSNPN and CDR2 SVGIG (reference sequence). The CDR3 DNA follows: TGTGCCTGGGCCCCCGGGACAGCCAATCAGCCCCAGCATTTT. It yields the protein CAWAPGTANQPQHF.

This clonotype was seen more than once but under ten times. The chain uses TRBV27 and TRBJ2-3, with D possibly being TRBD1 (6 bases). The CDR3 loop spans 15 amino acids. Per germline, CDR1 MNHEY and CDR2 SMNVEV (reference sequence). Trimming stripped 6 bases from V and 6 bases from J, with 19 bases between. The CDR3: CASSWKGTPPDTQYF. The CDR3, as DNA: TGTGCCAGCAGCTGGAAGGGGACACCTCCGGATACGCAGTATTTT.

This clonotype was seen ten or more times. This chain uses TRBV25-1 with TRBJ2-4, with D possibly matching TRBD1 (5 bases). Trimming took 3 bases from V and 0 from J, leaving 21 bases between them. Germline V gene lookup returns CDR1 MGHDK and CDR2 SYGVNS. This CDR3 comprises 19 residues. For the CDR3, the DNA is TGTGCCAGCAGTGACTCTCCGACCCAGGGTGTCCTAGCCAAAAACATTCAGTACTTC. This sequence encodes CASSDSPTQGVLAKNIQYF.

The table lists this clonotype with many counts. The rearrangement joins TRBV12-3 or TRBV12-4 to TRBJ1-3, with no clear D. The CDR3 has 15 amino acids. V was cut by 4 bases and J by 2 bases, with 12 bases left in between. The CDR3 protein is CASSSWTGPGNTIYF. CDR3 DNA: TGTGCCAGCAGTTCTTGGACCGGACCTGGAAACACCATATATTTT.